Detailed here is one T cell receptor (beta chain). Its specificity is not known. The data stem from a study of T cell repertoires in cytomegalovirus infection. Findings of the study overall: CMV-specific TCR beta clonotypes restricted by HLA-C were the ones dominating the ex vivo response.

TCRdb re-called the reads through MiXCR, storing one row per CDR3 protein. The sample lists approximately 1,000,000 distinct CDR3 sequences, 31% seen once, with 13% in the top ten. This CDR3 has 16 amino acids. Germline V gene lookup returns CDR1 LNHNV and CDR2 YYDKDF (reference sequence). Between the trimmed V and J ends, which lost 0 bases and 0 bases, there was a span of 9 bases. Sequenced here: cultured CD8+ T cells from PBMCs, sampled from culture after CMV antigen stimulation. The receptor's source is a human donor in good health (CMV status not recorded). Some clones in this sample may be carry-over from other donors' samples. The J gene is TRBJ2-1, the V gene TRBV15; D gene unclear. In DNA, the CDR3 is TGTGCCACCAGCAGAGATCCGCAGAGCTCCTACAATGAGCAGTTCTTC. Encoded protein: CATSRDPQSSYNEQFF.